The 24 T cell receptor beta chains below were found in one sample sequenced in a study of blood T cell repertoires in COVID-19. The method was immunoSEQ multiplex PCR; TCRdb's version includes in-frame clones alone and lacks a portion of them. The table records tens of thousands of clones, 70% to 90% of them present only once. The sample consisted of peripheral blood. The receptors stem from a woman between 70 and 85 years old in a cohort sampled during active COVID-19.

The genes are TRBV5-4 and TRBJ2-1; 11 nucleotides align to TRBD1. J was trimmed by 3 bases and V by 5 bases; bases with no gene match: 4. This CDR3 contains 15 residues. Germline V gene sequence: CDR1 SGHNT, CDR2 YYREEE (reference sequence). CDR3 region: CASRMGQGDYNEQFF. The DNA for the CDR3 is TGTGCCAGCAGGATGGGACAGGGGGACTACAATGAGCAGTTCTTC.

This chain uses TRBV6-4 with TRBJ2-1; 10 nucleotides match TRBD1. Germline lookup yields CDR1 MRHNA and CDR2 SNTAGT. The CDR3 runs to 20 residues. V lost 5 bases, J lost 0 bases, and 16 bases stayed unmatched. Here the CDR3 DNA reads TGTGCCAGCAGTCCCCGAGGCGGTGGACAGGGGGGGAACTCCTACAATGAGCAGTTCTTC. This gives the protein CASSPRGGGQGGNSYNEQFF.

The rearrangement uses TRBV15 and TRBJ1-6; the D is unclear. From germline, CDR1 is LNHNV and CDR2 YYDKDF (reference sequence). The CDR3 is 14 amino acids. V was cut by 8 bases and J by 5 bases, with 13 bases left in between. This CDR3 is CATAIRENNSPLHF. The DNA for the CDR3 is TGTGCCACCGCTATCCGTGAGAATAATTCACCCCTCCACTTT.

This clone was seen once. The chain couples TRBV7-2 to TRBJ2-7; 11 bases fit TRBD1. V lost 5 bases to trimming and J lost 4 bases; unmatched junction nucleotides: 1. Germline CDR1 and CDR2: SGHTA and FQGNSA. The CDR3 is 13 amino acids. CDR3 nucleotide sequence: TGTGCCAGCAGCCGGGACAGGGGGTACGAGCAGTACTTC. Translated, it gives CASSRDRGYEQYF.

The chain is built from TRBV28 and TRBJ2-2; 7 nucleotides agree with TRBD1. The CDR3 is 14 residues long. The trim removed 11 bases at V and 5 bases at J, leaving 11 bases unmatched. CDR1 is MDHEN, CDR2 SYDVKM, per germline. CDR3 in DNA: TGTGCCTCCCGACACAGGGGTTGGACCGGGGAGCTGTTTTTT. It translates to CASRHRGWTGELFF.

The chain carries TRBV5-1 and TRBJ1-1; the match to TRBD1 covers 7 bases. V was clipped by 5 bases and J by 5 bases; unmatched bases: 6. CDR3 length equals 13 residues. The germline CDR1 and CDR2 sequences are SGHRS and YFSETQ. CDR3 DNA: TGCGCCAGCAGTGCCCTACAGGGGACTGAAGCTTTCTTT. Its translation is CASSALQGTEAFF. The whole variable domain, remainder taken from reference TRBV5-1 and TRBJ1-1, is KAGVTQTPRYLIKTRGQQVTLSCSPISGHRSVSWYQQTPGQGLQFLFEYFSETQRNKGNFPGRFSGRQFSNSRSEMNVSTLELGDSALYLCASSALQGTEAFFGQGTRLTVV.

V and J are TRBV24-1 and TRBJ2-5; TRBD1 might be the D (7 bases). Trimming took 2 bases from V and 5 from J, leaving 14 bases between them. From germline, CDR1 is KGHDR and CDR2 SFDVKD. The CDR3 runs to 15 residues. The CDR3 is CATSDSRGAGETQYF. The DNA of the CDR3 is TGTGCCACCAGTGATTCCAGGGGGGCGGGCGAGACCCAGTACTTC.

The V call is TRBV7-2, the J call TRBJ1-1, with 9 bases identical to TRBD1. V lost 4 bases and J lost 4; bases outside the gene matches: 1. The CDR3 is 13 amino acids. The germline gives CDR1 SGHTA, CDR2 FQGNSA. CDR3 residues: CASSWTGATEAFF. DNA of the CDR3: TGTGCCAGCAGCTGGACAGGGGCCACTGAAGCTTTCTTT. The full variable domain, in which reference TRBV7-2 and TRBJ1-1 provide the parts outside the CDR3, is GAGVSQSPSNKVTEKGKDVELRCDPISGHTALYWYRQSLGQGLEFLIYFQGNSAPDKSGLPSDRFSAERTGGSVSTLTIQRTQQEDSAVYLCASSWTGATEAFFGQGTRLTVV.

The chain combines TRBV2 with TRBJ2-5; 8 bases fit TRBD1. V dropped 6 bases and J dropped 2; count of bases not matched to a gene: 5. CDR1 is SNHLY, CDR2 FYNNEI, per germline. The CDR3 runs to 14 residues. The DNA of the CDR3 is TGTGCCAGCAGGGGTAGGACAGGGCAAGAGACCCAGTACTTC. Its translation is CASRGRTGQETQYF.

This chain joins TRBV13 and TRBJ2-3; 9 nucleotides align to TRBD2. V dropped 0 bases and J dropped 3; count of bases not matched to a gene: 4. The CDR3 sequence is 16 residues long. Germline V gives CDR1 PRHDT, CDR2 FYEKMQ (reference sequence). The CDR3 DNA sequence: TGTGCCAGCAGCTTAGGAGGACTAGCGTTAACAGATACGCAGTATTTT. It yields the protein CASSLGGLALTDTQYF.

The chain is built from TRBV10-3 and TRBJ1-4; 7 bases align to TRBD1. Germline CDR1 reads ENHRY; CDR2 reads SYGVKD. This CDR3 has 11 amino acids. Losses at the gene ends were 3 bases for V and 13 bases for J; bases not matched to a gene: 2. CDR3 in DNA: TGTGCCATCAGTGAAGGGACAGTACTGTTTTTT. This sequence encodes CAISEGTVLFF.

The genes are TRBV3-1 (or the pseudogene TRBV3-2) and TRBJ2-7; D remains unclear. Germline lookup yields CDR1 LGHDT and CDR2 YNNKEL (reference sequence). The CDR3 is 14 amino acids. V was clipped by 0 bases and J by 3 bases, with 9 bases between them. CDR3 in amino acids: CASSQDLNSYEQYF. The CDR3, as DNA: TGTGCCAGCAGCCAAGATCTCAACAGCTACGAGCAGTACTTC.

The V call is TRBV19, the J call TRBJ2-7; D is possibly TRBD1 (6 bases). Germline V gives CDR1 LNHDA, CDR2 SQIVND (reference sequence). The CDR3 totals 14 residues. V lost 5 bases, J lost 5 bases, and 16 bases lay in between. CDR3 in DNA: TGTGCCAGTAGTTTGGCCCAGGGGAGCGACGAGCAGTACTTC. Residues: CASSLAQGSDEQYF.

This clone was picked up a small number of times. J is TRBJ2-1 and V is TRBV9, with D possibly being TRBD2 (7 bases). V was clipped by 0 bases and J by 5 bases, with 18 bases between them. Germline V gives CDR1 SGDLS, CDR2 YYNGEE. The CDR3 runs to 17 residues. In DNA form, the CDR3 reads TGTGCCAGCAGCGTAGGAGGGGGAGGGTTTCTTAACAATGAGCAGTTCTTC. It translates to CASSVGGGGFLNNEQFF.

V usage is TRBV2 and J usage is TRBJ2-3; the D gene is possibly TRBD2 (5 bases). CDR3 size: 15 residues. V was trimmed by 1 base and J by 4 bases, leaving 12 bases between them. Germline loops: CDR1 SNHLY, CDR2 FYNNEI. CDR3 sequence: CASSEGPLASDTQYF. The CDR3 nucleotides read TGTGCCAGCAGTGAAGGGCCGCTAGCATCAGATACGCAGTATTTT.

J is TRBJ2-2 and V is TRBV6-1; D perhaps matches TRBD2 (6 bases). Germline V gene lookup returns CDR1 MNHNS and CDR2 SASEGT. This CDR3 has 12 amino acids. V was cut by 6 bases and J by 6 bases, with 8 bases left in between. DNA of the CDR3: TGTGCCAGCAGGGGGGGTGCCGGGGAGCTGTTTTTT. It specifies CASRGGAGELFF.

This chain links TRBV27 with TRBJ1-1; D is possibly TRBD1 (5 bases). The V gene lost 6 bases and the J gene lost 1 base, with 18 bases spanning the gap. Germline V CDR1 and CDR2: MNHEY, SMNVEV (reference sequence). The CDR3 is 16 amino acids. CDR3 coding DNA: TGTGCCAGCAGGCTTTCGTCTATGACAGCGAACACTGAAGCTTTCTTT. It specifies CASRLSSMTANTEAFF.

This sequence joins TRBV7-9 and TRBJ1-6; 8 nucleotides line up with TRBD1. J was trimmed by 14 bases and V by 2 bases; bases with no gene match: 5. The germline CDR1 and CDR2 sequences are SEHNR and FQNEAQ (reference sequence). There are 13 residues in the CDR3. This CDR3 is CASSLQGAGSLHF. CDR3 in DNA: TGTGCCAGCAGCTTACAGGGGGCTGGGTCCCTCCACTTT.

The chain carries TRBV28 and TRBJ1-2, with D possibly matching TRBD1 (5 bases). Germline V lookup: CDR1 MDHEN, CDR2 SYDVKM. V was cut by 6 bases and J by 10 bases, with 15 bases left in between. This CDR3 region has 12 residues. The CDR3 DNA reads TGTGCCAGCAGCGAGGGACTAAGGCACTACACCTTC. Its protein is CASSEGLRHYTF.

A word on this clone: One junction end disagrees with the germline gene, perhaps due to a read error. This chain links TRBV15 with TRBJ1-2, with TRBD1 as a possible D gene (6 bases). This CDR3 region has 11 residues. CDR1 is LNHNV and CDR2 is YYDKDF in the germline V gene (reference sequence). In nucleotides, the CDR3 is TGTGCCACCCATGGGGGCTCTTGGGAGGGATTC. Its protein is CATHGGSWEGF.

The rearrangement joins TRBV6-2 or TRBV6-3 to TRBJ2-5; D ambiguous. CDR3 length equals 12 residues. Per germline, CDR1 MNHEY and CDR2 SVGEGT. V shed 3 bases and J shed 5 bases, with 7 bases lying between them. The CDR3 reads CASSYIEETQYF. In nucleotides, the CDR3 is TGTGCCAGCAGTTATATAGAGGAGACCCAGTACTTC.

J is TRBJ1-1 and V is TRBV24-1; no reliable D call. The V end lost 9 bases, the J end lost 1 base, and 5 bases lay between the germline ends. The V gene's germline CDR1 is KGHDR and CDR2 SFDVKD. The length of the CDR3 is 11 residues. The CDR3 region is CATRGNTEAFF. CDR3 DNA: TGTGCCACCCGGGGGAACACTGAAGCTTTCTTT.

The V gene is TRBV18, the J gene TRBJ2-3; D perhaps matches TRBD1 (5 bases). Germline V CDR1 and CDR2: KGHSH, LQKENI. The CDR3 spans 15 residues. V was trimmed by 2 bases and J by 4 bases, leaving 13 bases between them. The CDR3 sequence is CASSPIVTGADTQYF. CDR3 sequence (DNA): TGTGCCAGCTCACCAATCGTAACAGGAGCAGATACGCAGTATTTT.

The V gene is TRBV12-3 or TRBV12-4, the J gene TRBJ1-2; perhaps TRBD1 as D (6 bases). The CDR3 is 13 residues long. Trimming removed 3 bases at V and 8 bases at J, with 13 bases between. The CDR3, as DNA: TGTGCCAGCAGTTTCACAGGGACATACGGCTACACCTTC. This gives the protein CASSFTGTYGYTF.